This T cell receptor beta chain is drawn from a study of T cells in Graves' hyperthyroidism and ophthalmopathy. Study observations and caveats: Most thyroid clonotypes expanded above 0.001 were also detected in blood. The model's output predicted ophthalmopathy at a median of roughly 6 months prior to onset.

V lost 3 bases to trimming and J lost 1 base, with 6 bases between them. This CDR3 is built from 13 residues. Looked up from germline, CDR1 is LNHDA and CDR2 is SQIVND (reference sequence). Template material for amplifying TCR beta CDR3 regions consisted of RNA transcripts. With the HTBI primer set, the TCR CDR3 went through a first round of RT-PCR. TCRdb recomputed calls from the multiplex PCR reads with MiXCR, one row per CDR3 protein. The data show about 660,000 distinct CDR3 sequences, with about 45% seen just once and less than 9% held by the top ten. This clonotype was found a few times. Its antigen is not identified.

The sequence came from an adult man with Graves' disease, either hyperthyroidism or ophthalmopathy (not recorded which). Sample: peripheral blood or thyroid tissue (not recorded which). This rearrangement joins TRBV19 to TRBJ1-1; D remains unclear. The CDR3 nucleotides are TGTGCCAGTAGTATGTGGGGGAACACTGAAGCTTTCTTT. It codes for CASSMWGNTEAFF.